This note documents a single T cell receptor beta chain sequence. The source of the sample is a study of blood T cell repertoires in COVID-19. Study-level background: Sites in the United States, Italy and Spain provided acute and convalescent COVID-19 samples. In each case, the material was cDNA or gDNA derived from T cells, B-cell-depleted T cells, or PBMCs.

Under the authors' procedure: Amplified reference gene primers provided the basis for estimating nucleated cell counts. Clones were sequenced by immunoSEQ multiplex PCR, and TCRdb holds only the in-frame ones, with some missing. The D gene and trimming were derived from the DNA, and the V and J assignments and clone size from that table. The sample contains 150,000 to 200,000 clones, about nine tenths of which appear only once. CDR1 and CDR2 (germline): KGHSH, LQKENI. Trimming shortened V by 1 base and J by 2 bases, and 11 bases separated the two germline ends. The CDR3 has 15 residues. This clonotype originated in a man aged 40-49 years with acute or convalescent COVID-19. The specimen was peripheral blood. The chain is built from TRBV18 and TRBJ1-2; D call uncertain. The CDR3 bases are TGTGCCAGCTCACCACAGCCGAATACGAACTATGGCTACACCTTC. Residues: CASSPQPNTNYGYTF.